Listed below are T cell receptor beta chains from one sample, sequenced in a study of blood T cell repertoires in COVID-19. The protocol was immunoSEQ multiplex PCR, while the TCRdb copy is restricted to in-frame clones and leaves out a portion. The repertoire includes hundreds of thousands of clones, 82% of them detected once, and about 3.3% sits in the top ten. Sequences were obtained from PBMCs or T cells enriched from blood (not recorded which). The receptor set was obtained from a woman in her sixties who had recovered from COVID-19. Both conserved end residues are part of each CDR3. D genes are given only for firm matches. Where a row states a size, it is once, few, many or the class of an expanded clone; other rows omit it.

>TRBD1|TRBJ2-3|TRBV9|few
TGTGCCAGCAGCTTACAGGGGGGCTTCACAGATACGCAGTATTTT
CASSLQGGFTDTQYF
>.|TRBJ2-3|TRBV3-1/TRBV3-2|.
TGTGCCAGCAGCCAAGAAAACTTTTACACAGATACGCAGTATTTT
CASSQENFYTDTQYF
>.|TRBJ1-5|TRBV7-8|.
TGTGCCAGCAGCTTAATAGTGGGTACAGGGAATCAGCCCCAGCATTTT
CASSLIVGTGNQPQHF
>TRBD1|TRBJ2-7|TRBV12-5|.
TGTGCTAGTGGTACGGGACAGGGAGATTTCTACGAGCAGTACTTC
CASGTGQGDFYEQYF
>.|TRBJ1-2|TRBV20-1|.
TGCAGTGCTAGTAACGTCAGGGGTGACTATGGCTACACCTTC
CSASNVRGDYGYTF
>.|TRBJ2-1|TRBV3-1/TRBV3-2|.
TGTGCCAGCAGCCCCCCGACAGCCTTCTCCTACAATGAGCAGTTCTTC
CASSPPTAFSYNEQFF
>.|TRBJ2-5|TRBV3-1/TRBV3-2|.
TGTGCCAGCAGCCAAGATGGCGCGGGGGCTCAAGAGACCCAGTACTTC
CASSQDGAGAQETQYF
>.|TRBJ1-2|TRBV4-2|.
TGTGCCAGCAGCCCCCGACTCCTAGCCGCTAACTATGGCTACACCTTC
CASSPRLLAANYGYTF
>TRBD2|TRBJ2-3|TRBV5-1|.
TGCGCCAGCAGCCCCGGACTAGCGGGGGGGCTATCAGATACGCAGTATTTT
CASSPGLAGGLSDTQYF
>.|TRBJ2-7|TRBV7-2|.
TGTGCCAGCAGCCCCGACGGGACACCCTTCTACGAGCAGTACTTC
CASSPDGTPFYEQYF
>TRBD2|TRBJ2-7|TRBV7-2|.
TGTGCCAGCAGAACCGGGACTAGCGGACCCTCCTACGAGCAGTACTTC
CASRTGTSGPSYEQYF
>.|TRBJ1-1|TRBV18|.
TGTGCCAGCTCACCACCTAGGCTACGGGACACTGAAGCTTTCTTT
CASSPPRLRDTEAFF
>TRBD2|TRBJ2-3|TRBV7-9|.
TGTGCCAGCAGCTTCCTTCGGGAGGCCGACACAGATACGCAGTATTTT
CASSFLREADTDTQYF
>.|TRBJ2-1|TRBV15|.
TGTGCCACCAGCAGCGGGATTCGTTCCTACAATGAGCAGTTCTTC
CATSSGIRSYNEQFF
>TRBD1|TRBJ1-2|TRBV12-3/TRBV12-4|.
TGTGCCAGCAGTCAGGGGGCAGATGGCTACACCTTC
CASSQGADGYTF
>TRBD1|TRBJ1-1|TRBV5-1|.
TGCGCCAGCAGCTCGAGGGGGCAGGGAGACATGAACACTGAAGCTTTCTTT
CASSSRGQGDMNTEAFF